These 18 T cell receptor beta chains share one sample of origin, sequenced in a study of T cell changes during pregnancy in multiple sclerosis. The data were produced by immunoSEQ multiplex PCR, yet TCRdb's version contains in-frame clones alone and is incomplete. The table includes more than 80,000 clones, 92% detected once. This material consisted of peripheral blood, taken in the first trimester of pregnancy. Receptors were obtained from a female donor with multiple sclerosis, enrolled in a pregnancy study.

CDR3 DNA: TGTGCCAGCAGCTTAACTCCCCAAGAGACCCAGTACTTC. This gives the protein CASSLTPQETQYF. The rearrangement uses TRBV7-2 and TRBJ2-5; D is ambiguous. Trimming took 2 bases from V and 1 from J, leaving 5 bases between them. The CDR3 is 13 amino acids. The germline V gene encodes CDR1 SGHTA and CDR2 FQGNSA.

The chain is built from TRBV5-1 and TRBJ2-3; D is unclear. Trimming removed 1 base at V and 2 bases at J, with 14 bases between. Germline-derived CDR1 and CDR2 are SGHRS and YFSETQ. CDR3 length: 16 amino acids. The CDR3 loop is CASSLSGGVFTDTQYF. CDR3 coding DNA: TGCGCCAGCAGCTTGAGTGGCGGAGTCTTCACAGATACGCAGTATTTT. Looking up the rest from reference TRBV5-1 and TRBJ2-3 gives the full variable domain: KAGVTQTPRYLIKTRGQQVTLSCSPISGHRSVSWYQQTPGQGLQFLFEYFSETQRNKGNFPGRFSGRQFSNSRSEMNVSTLELGDSALYLCASSLSGGVFTDTQYFGPGTRLTVL.

The chain employs TRBV27 and TRBJ2-7; 8 positions agree with TRBD1. The CDR3 has 13 residues. The V and J ends lost 8 bases and 0 bases, in that order; junction bases with no gene match: 3. The V gene's germline CDR1 is MNHEY and CDR2 SMNVEV (reference sequence). CDR3: CASGQGSSYEQYF. The DNA of the CDR3 is TGTGCCAGCGGACAGGGTTCCTCCTACGAGCAGTACTTC.

The chain combines TRBV6-1 with TRBJ2-7, with TRBD2 matching 13 bases. The CDR3 is 15 amino acids. Germline CDR1 is MNHNS and CDR2 is SASEGT. V was clipped by 3 bases and J by 4 bases; unmatched bases: 3. CDR3 in DNA: TGTGCCAGCAGTGACTCGGGACTAGCGGGATACGAGCAGTACTTC. It encodes CASSDSGLAGYEQYF.

This clone was seen just once. This rearrangement joins TRBV11-2 to TRBJ2-1; TRBD2 matches at 7 bases. J gave up 1 base and V 6 bases, and 3 bases lay outside the gene matches. The CDR3 spans 14 residues. CDR1 is SGHAT, CDR2 FQNNGV, per germline. The chain's CDR3 is CASRGLRSYNEQFF. In DNA, the CDR3 is TGTGCCAGCAGGGGACTAAGGTCCTACAATGAGCAGTTCTTC.

This rearrangement joins TRBV28 to TRBJ2-7, with D tentatively TRBD2 (6 bases). This CDR3 contains 14 residues. V was cut by 6 bases and J by 2 bases, with 14 bases left in between. CDR1 MDHEN and CDR2 SYDVKM come from the germline V gene. The CDR3 is CASSMGLGPYEQYF. For the CDR3, the DNA is TGTGCCAGCAGCATGGGACTGGGCCCCTACGAGCAGTACTTC.

V and J are TRBV4-3 and TRBJ2-7; D is unresolved. CDR1 and CDR2 from the germline V gene are LGHNA and YSLEER. V gave up 0 bases and J gave up 3 bases, with 15 bases separating them. The CDR3 is 16 amino acids. The CDR3 protein is CASSQDAQHPNYEQYF. For the CDR3, the DNA is TGCGCCAGCAGCCAAGATGCTCAACATCCAAACTACGAGCAGTACTTC.

V and J are TRBV6-6 and TRBJ2-7, with D perhaps TRBD2 (5 bases). From germline, CDR1 is MNHNY and CDR2 SVGAGI (reference sequence). Trimming took 6 bases from V and 2 from J, leaving 17 bases between them. The CDR3 length is 15 residues. The CDR3 spells CASRMGSIKTYEQYF. For the CDR3, the DNA is TGTGCCAGCAGGATGGGGAGTATTAAGACCTACGAGCAGTACTTC.

The chain links TRBV14 to TRBJ2-6, with TRBD1 matching over 7 bases. With 4 bases clipped from V and 0 bases from J, the junction kept 12 bases outside the gene matches. The CDR3 is 19 residues long. Germline values: CDR1 SGHDN, CDR2 FVKESK. The CDR3 sequence is CASSRLGDSIRSGANVLTF. The CDR3 DNA follows: TGTGCCAGCAGCCGCCTAGGGGACAGTATACGCTCTGGGGCCAACGTCCTGACTTTC.

The rearrangement joins TRBV29-1 to TRBJ1-1; TRBD1 matches at 7 bases. This CDR3 has 13 residues. CDR1 and CDR2 (germline): SQVTM, ANQGSEA. V dropped 7 bases and J dropped 0; count of bases not matched to a gene: 5. The CDR3 nucleotides are TGCAGCGCGAGGGGACAGATGAACACTGAAGCTTTCTTT. It yields the protein CSARGQMNTEAFF.

J is TRBJ1-2 and V is TRBV5-3; D may be TRBD1 (6 bases). TRBV5-3 is marked as an open reading frame, function uncertain. The CDR3 is made up of 16 amino acids. Trimming left V 3 bases short and J 4 bases short, with 19 bases between. CDR3 amino acids: CARSCATGIKVYGYTF. The CDR3 coding sequence is TGTGCCAGAAGCTGCGCGACAGGAATTAAAGTCTATGGCTACACCTTC.

The chain carries TRBV2 and TRBJ2-7, with D tentatively TRBD1 (5 bases). The CDR3 totals 17 residues. CDR1 is SNHLY, CDR2 FYNNEI, per germline. V was shortened by 6 bases and J by 2 bases, with 23 bases between the two germline ends. CDR3 region: CASRRNNRPLQPYEQYF. Written as DNA, the CDR3 is TGTGCCAGCAGGCGGAATAACAGGCCACTTCAGCCCTACGAGCAGTACTTC.

This chain links TRBV10-3 with TRBJ1-5; maybe TRBD1 (6 bases). V lost 0 bases to trimming and J lost 2 bases, with 20 bases between them. This CDR3 has 19 residues. Germline V CDR1 and CDR2: ENHRY, SYGVKD. Here the CDR3 reads CAISESLVGAGRGNQPQHF. The CDR3 DNA reads TGTGCCATCAGTGAGTCTTTGGTGGGGGCAGGGAGAGGCAATCAGCCCCAGCATTTT.

This chain links TRBV2 with TRBJ2-7, with a weak D call TRBD2 (5 bases). The V gene's germline CDR1 is SNHLY and CDR2 FYNNEI. The CDR3 length is 15 residues. V lost 1 base to trimming and J lost 2 bases, with 12 bases between them. The CDR3 loop reads CASSEGAGLTYEQYF. The CDR3 region has the DNA TGTGCCAGCAGTGAAGGGGCGGGCCTGACCTACGAGCAGTACTTC. The full variable domain, rest sourced from reference TRBV2 and TRBJ2-7, is EPEVTQTPSHQVTQMGQEVILRCVPISNHLYFYWYRQILGQKVEFLVSFYNNEISEKSEIFDDQFSVERPDGSNFTLKIRSTKLEDSAMYFCASSEGAGLTYEQYFGPGTRLTVT.

The chain uses TRBV5-8 and TRBJ2-7; possible D gene TRBD2, 5 bases. Germline-derived CDR1 and CDR2 are SGHTS and YDEGEE. CDR3 length: 11 residues. With 2 bases removed from V and 7 bases from J, the gap between germline ends came to 7 bases. CDR3 coding DNA: TGTGCCAGCAGCTTTACGGGGGAGCAGTACTTC. This gives the protein CASSFTGEQYF.

The V gene is TRBV19, the J gene TRBJ1-1; TRBD1 is a possible D gene (5 bases). The CDR3 totals 14 residues. V was shortened by 4 bases and J by 4 bases, with 13 bases between the two germline ends. Germline values: CDR1 LNHDA, CDR2 SQIVND (reference sequence). The CDR3 protein is CASSRLGTGTEAFF. DNA for the CDR3: TGTGCCAGTAGTAGGCTGGGTACAGGCACTGAAGCTTTCTTT.

CDR3 sequence reads: CASYRGAGIGNTIYF. The CDR3 DNA sequence: TGTGCCTCCTACAGGGGCGCTGGCATTGGAAACACCATATATTTT. This chain joins TRBV6-5 and TRBJ1-3; 7 bases fit TRBD1. Germline-derived CDR1 and CDR2 are MNHEY and SVGAGI. This CDR3 comprises 15 residues. The trim removed 11 bases at V and 3 bases at J, leaving 13 bases unmatched.

This chain uses TRBV7-9 with TRBJ1-3; D remains unclear. The CDR3 is made up of 14 amino acids. V lost 1 base and J 2 bases, leaving 6 bases between the germline ends. Germline V lookup: CDR1 SEHNR, CDR2 FQNEAQ (reference sequence). The CDR3 nucleotides are TGTGCCAGCAGCTTAGGACTCCCTGGAAACACCATATATTTT. Protein sequence: CASSLGLPGNTIYF.